A single sample gave rise to the 17 T cell receptor beta chains below, sequenced in a study of T-cell memory formation after mild COVID-19. TCRdb itself ran the 5' RACE reads through MiXCR, one entry per CDR3 protein. The sample contains about 350,000 distinct CDR3 sequences, 25% to 30% of which appear only once. Material for sequencing was PBMCs or a T cell subset sorted from them (not recorded which). The receptors were sampled from an adult woman who had mild COVID-19 (a few samples of this study predate the infection). Cell type and time point are not known.

The count of this clonotype is one. The chain recombines TRBV5-1 with TRBJ2-5; D assignment may be TRBD1 or TRBD2 (5 bases each). This CDR3 contains 14 residues. V gave up 3 bases and J gave up 1 base, with 10 bases separating them. Germline V gene sequence: CDR1 SGHRS, CDR2 YFSETQ. CDR3 nucleotide sequence: TGCGCCAGCAGCTCCGGGACGGGCCAAGAGACCCAGTACTTC. This sequence encodes CASSSGTGQETQYF.

The chain uses TRBV7-2 and TRBJ2-5; tentatively, D is TRBD1 or TRBD2 (6 bases each). CDR3 size: 13 residues. Deletions cut 10 bases from V and 4 bases from J, with 16 bases between. CDR1 and CDR2 (germline): SGHTA, FQGNSA. The CDR3, as DNA: TGTGCCACAAGTAGGGGGGTGGGAGAGACCCAGTACTTC. It is translated as CATSRGVGETQYF. Drawing the rest from reference TRBV7-2 and TRBJ2-5, the complete variable domain is GAGVSQSPSNKVTEKGKDVELRCDPISGHTALYWYRQSLGQGLEFLIYFQGNSAPDKSGLPSDRFSAERTGGSVSTLTIQRTQQEDSAVYLCATSRGVGETQYFGPGTRLLVL.

The V call is TRBV18, the J call TRBJ1-3; D is ambiguous. CDR3 length equals 15 residues. V dropped 6 bases and J dropped 0 bases, with 12 bases sitting between them. Germline lookup yields CDR1 KGHSH and CDR2 LQKENI. CDR3 sequence (DNA): TGTGCCAGCTCTCCCGAGGGCTTCTCTGGAAACACCATATATTTT. Its translation: CASSPEGFSGNTIYF.

With respect to this clonotype: The conserved phenylalanine or tryptophan normally closing the CDR3 is absent here, so this likely arose from a read error. No DNA is shown, since the ends of the CDR3 on it are uncertain; the CDR3 is the one TCRdb lists. The chain links TRBV23-1 to TRBJ1-1. TRBV23-1 is placed among ORFs of uncertain function. Including both end residues, the CDR3 is 9 amino acids long. The chain's CDR3 is CARLLSFPL.

This clonotype was seen a handful of times. This chain uses TRBV24-1 with TRBJ2-1; D is ambiguous. Trimming took off 12 bases at V and 4 bases at J, with 9 bases between the two ends. In germline, CDR1 is KGHDR, CDR2 SFDVKD. CDR3 size: 11 residues. The CDR3 loop is CAVDTYNEQFF. The CDR3 DNA is TGTGCCGTCGACACATACAATGAGCAGTTCTTC.

This clonotype turned up a few times. This CDR3 reads CSVRDRHTIITEQYF. For the CDR3, the DNA is TGCAGCGTCCGGGACAGGCATACCATCATCACCGAGCAGTACTTC. The chain has TRBV29-1 and TRBJ2-7; TRBD1 agrees at 8 bases. Trimming cost V 6 bases and J 6 bases; bases outside gene matches: 16. The CDR3 consists of 15 residues. The germline gives CDR1 SQVTM, CDR2 ANQGSEA.

The V call is TRBV24-1, the J call TRBJ2-5, with D possibly TRBD2 on 6 matching bases. This CDR3 is 17 amino acids long. Trimming stripped 5 bases from V and 2 bases from J, with 20 bases between. Germline CDR1 KGHDR, CDR2 SFDVKD. As DNA, the CDR3 is TGTGCCACCAGTGGGTCCGGGACTCGGTTAAGTCAAGAGACCCAGTACTTC. It yields the protein CATSGSGTRLSQETQYF.

This clonotype was counted between two and nine times. The V gene is TRBV7-9, the J gene TRBJ2-3, with 7 nucleotides matching TRBD2. V gave up 0 bases and J gave up 6 bases; unmatched junction bases: 12. This CDR3 comprises 17 residues. The V gene's germline CDR1 is SEHNR and CDR2 FQNEAQ (reference sequence). The CDR3, as DNA: TGTGCCAGCAGCTTAGCGCGGGACGGGAGGACATGGGATACGCAGTATTTT. Translated, it gives CASSLARDGRTWDTQYF.

The CDR3 spells CASSDSGGRRTNYGYTF. The CDR3 nucleotides are TGTGCCAGCAGCGACTCCGGGGGCCGAAGAACGAACTATGGCTACACCTTC. The chain links TRBV4-2 to TRBJ1-2, with D perhaps matching TRBD1 (6 bases). The CDR3 has 17 residues. Per the germline V gene, CDR1 is LGHNA and CDR2 is YNFKEQ. V lost 5 bases and J 2 bases, leaving 21 bases between the germline ends.

V gene TRBV6-5 combines with J gene TRBJ2-5; 12 nucleotides match TRBD2. Trimming removed 4 bases from V and 5 bases from J; junction bases left unmatched: 5. The CDR3 runs 15 residues. Germline CDR1 MNHEY, CDR2 SVGAGI. CDR3: CASSSASGGAETQYF. The CDR3 nucleotides read TGTGCCAGCAGTTCAGCTAGCGGGGGGGCGGAGACCCAGTACTTC.

This clonotype was seen a handful of times. V is TRBV20-1 and J is TRBJ2-3; no clear D gene. V was pared by 0 bases and J by 4 bases, with 11 bases between. Germline CDR1 reads DFQATT; CDR2 reads SNEGSKA (reference sequence). This CDR3 has 14 residues. The CDR3, as DNA: TGCAGTGCTAGAGAAGCCCCGCTCCCAGATACGCAGTATTTT. Its protein is CSAREAPLPDTQYF.

This rearrangement joins TRBV5-1 to TRBJ2-3; D remains ambiguous. CDR1 SGHRS and CDR2 YFSETQ come from the germline V gene. There are 15 residues in the CDR3. The V end lost 2 bases, the J end lost 2 bases, and 12 bases lay between the germline ends. The CDR3 protein is CASSFGLPPTDTQYF. DNA for the CDR3: TGCGCCAGCAGCTTTGGGCTCCCACCCACAGATACGCAGTATTTT.

This clonotype was counted at least ten times. The rearrangement joins TRBV4-3 to TRBJ2-3; 7 bases are shared with TRBD1. Germline V gene lookup returns CDR1 LGHNA and CDR2 YSLEER. V gave up 4 bases and J gave up 2 bases; unmatched junction bases: 9. The CDR3 is 16 amino acids. CDR3 region: CASSPLPGQLTDTQYF. The CDR3 DNA sequence: TGCGCCAGCAGCCCCCTCCCGGGACAGCTCACAGATACGCAGTATTTT.

This clonotype was recorded at least ten times. The CDR3 region is CASSLGRGRTGELFF. The CDR3 nucleotides are TGTGCCAGCAGTTTAGGACGGGGGCGCACCGGGGAGCTGTTTTTT. The chain recombines TRBV12-3 or TRBV12-4 with TRBJ2-2; perhaps D is TRBD1 or TRBD2 (6 bases each). Between the trimmed V and J ends, which lost 1 base and 4 bases, there was a span of 10 bases. This CDR3 comprises 15 residues.

CDR3 loop: CASSRGPRRKETQYF. For the CDR3, the DNA is TGTGCCAGCAGCCGAGGGCCACGTCGGAAAGAGACCCAGTACTTC. This chain joins TRBV3-1 and TRBJ2-5, with D tentatively TRBD2 (5 bases). The V and J ends lost 4 bases and 3 bases respectively, with 15 bases between them. CDR1 and CDR2 from the germline V gene are LGHDT and YNNKEL (reference sequence). This CDR3 is 15 amino acids long.

This chain uses TRBV4-3 with TRBJ2-7, with 7 bases aligning to TRBD1. The trim removed 0 bases at V and 3 bases at J, leaving 8 bases unmatched. There are 16 residues in the CDR3. Germline assignment: CDR1 LGHNA and CDR2 YSLEER. Here the CDR3 DNA reads TGCGCCAGCAGCCAAGATCGGGCAGGGGGTCGCTACGAGCAGTACTTC. Translation gives CASSQDRAGGRYEQYF.

This clonotype was detected only a few times. DNA for the CDR3: TGTGCCAGCAGCCACGGACTAGCGGGGGACCAAGAGACCCAGTACTTC. As protein: CASSHGLAGDQETQYF. This chain uses TRBV7-8 with TRBJ2-5, with 13 bases aligning to TRBD2. Germline V gives CDR1 SGHVS, CDR2 FQNEAQ. V lost 5 bases, J lost 0 bases, and 3 bases stayed unmatched. This CDR3 contains 16 residues.